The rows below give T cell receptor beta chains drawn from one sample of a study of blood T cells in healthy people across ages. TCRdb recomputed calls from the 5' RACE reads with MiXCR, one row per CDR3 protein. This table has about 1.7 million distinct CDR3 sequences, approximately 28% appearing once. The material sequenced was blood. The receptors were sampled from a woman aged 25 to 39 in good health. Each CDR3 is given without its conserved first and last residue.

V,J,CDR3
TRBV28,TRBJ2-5,ATLRVREETQY
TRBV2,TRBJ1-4,ASIRGMGEKLF
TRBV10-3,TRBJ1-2,AISEATNYGYT
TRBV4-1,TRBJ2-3,ASSLSVGTSTDTQY
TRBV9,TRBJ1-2,VSSEGQGWSYGYT
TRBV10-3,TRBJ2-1,AITEGPQNGEQF
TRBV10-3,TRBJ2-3,ASMGGPYPTDTQY
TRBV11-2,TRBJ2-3,ASSLGRAGGADTQY
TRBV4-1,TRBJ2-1,ASSQDVNYYNEQF
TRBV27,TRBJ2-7,ASSDYTGDEQY
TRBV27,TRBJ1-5,ASSPLDRGGNRPQH
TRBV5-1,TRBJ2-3,ASSLDLVTQY